The rows below give T cell receptor beta chains drawn from one sample of a study of blood T cell repertoires in COVID-19. Profiling relied on immunoSEQ multiplex PCR, and the TCRdb table lists in-frame clones only, not all of them. The sample comprises 220,000 or so clones, 89% of which are singletons, and around 6.5% rests with the top ten. The sequencing input was peripheral blood. The receptors derive from a man in his 60s who had recovered from COVID-19. CDR3s include the opening cysteine and the closing phenylalanine or tryptophan. The D gene is left open where the match is weak. Expanded clones get a size class; other rows say once, few or many, or leave the size out.

J gene: TRBJ1-2
D gene: TRBD1
V gene: TRBV6-6
clone size: .
CDR3 protein: CASSIQGEKTYGYTF
CDR3 DNA: TGTGCCAGCAGTATACAGGGGGAGAAGACCTATGGCTACACCTTC

J gene: TRBJ1-1
D gene: TRBD1
V gene: TRBV6-4
clone size: .
CDR3 protein: CASRDRGNTEAFF
CDR3 DNA: TGTGCCAGCCGAGACAGGGGGAACACTGAAGCTTTCTTT

J gene: TRBJ2-2
D gene: .
V gene: TRBV5-4
clone size: .
CDR3 protein: CASSPTHAGTNTGELFF
CDR3 DNA: TGTGCCAGCAGCCCCACTCATGCCGGGACGAACACCGGGGAGCTGTTTTTT

J gene: TRBJ2-3
D gene: .
V gene: TRBV24-1
clone size: once
CDR3 protein: CATSWGGTDTQYF
CDR3 DNA: TGTGCCACCAGTTGGGGGGGCACAGATACGCAGTATTTT

J gene: TRBJ2-3
D gene: .
V gene: TRBV24-1
clone size: .
CDR3 protein: CATSDRDRADTQYF
CDR3 DNA: TGTGCCACCAGTGACCGCGACAGAGCAGATACGCAGTATTTT

J gene: TRBJ2-1
D gene: TRBD2
V gene: TRBV3-1/TRBV3-2
clone size: .
CDR3 protein: CASSRKLLAGGYNEQFF
CDR3 DNA: TGTGCCAGCAGTCGAAAGTTACTAGCGGGGGGGTACAATGAGCAGTTCTTC

J gene: TRBJ2-7
D gene: .
V gene: TRBV19
clone size: .
CDR3 protein: CASSMIGRYEQYF
CDR3 DNA: TGTGCCAGTAGTATGATTGGCCGCTACGAGCAGTACTTC

J gene: TRBJ1-1
D gene: .
V gene: TRBV19
clone size: .
CDR3 protein: CASRLQGRNTEAFF
CDR3 DNA: TGTGCCAGTAGGCTACAGGGTAGGAACACTGAAGCTTTCTTT

J gene: TRBJ1-1
D gene: .
V gene: TRBV4-2
clone size: .
CDR3 protein: CASSRNKNTEAFF
CDR3 DNA: TGTGCCAGCAGCCGAAACAAGAACACTGAAGCTTTCTTT

J gene: TRBJ1-1
D gene: .
V gene: TRBV2
clone size: .
CDR3 protein: CACTTGLGTEAFF
CDR3 DNA: TGTGCCTGCACAACAGGGTTAGGAACTGAAGCTTTCTTT

J gene: TRBJ2-1
D gene: TRBD1
V gene: TRBV18
clone size: .
CDR3 protein: CASSPGTGVYNEQFF
CDR3 DNA: TGTGCCAGCTCACCCGGGACAGGGGTTTACAATGAGCAGTTCTTC

J gene: TRBJ2-3
D gene: .
V gene: TRBV3-1/TRBV3-2
clone size: .
CDR3 protein: CASSQGAGTSRSQYF
CDR3 DNA: TGTGCCAGCAGCCAAGGGGCAGGTACCTCCCGATCGCAGTATTTT

J gene: TRBJ1-3
D gene: TRBD1
V gene: TRBV9
clone size: .
CDR3 protein: CASSDQPTGGRGNTIYF
CDR3 DNA: TGTGCCAGCAGCGACCAACCTACAGGGGGCAGGGGAAACACCATATATTTT

J gene: TRBJ2-7
D gene: .
V gene: TRBV11-2
clone size: .
CDR3 protein: CASSLEAEHYYEQYF
CDR3 DNA: TGTGCCAGCAGCTTAGAAGCTGAACACTATTACGAGCAGTACTTC

J gene: TRBJ2-1
D gene: TRBD2
V gene: TRBV29-1
clone size: .
CDR3 protein: CSVQAGGEAYNEQFF
CDR3 DNA: TGCAGCGTTCAAGCGGGGGGCGAGGCCTACAATGAGCAGTTCTTC

J gene: TRBJ1-5
D gene: TRBD1
V gene: TRBV19
clone size: few
CDR3 protein: CASSKGGTGAGQPQHF
CDR3 DNA: TGTGCCAGTAGTAAGGGGGGAACAGGGGCCGGTCAGCCCCAGCATTTT

J gene: TRBJ2-1
D gene: TRBD1
V gene: TRBV11-1
clone size: .
CDR3 protein: CASSLAPGQGVNEQFF
CDR3 DNA: TGTGCCAGCAGCTTAGCGCCGGGACAGGGGGTTAATGAGCAGTTCTTC

J gene: TRBJ1-1
D gene: .
V gene: TRBV4-1
clone size: .
CDR3 protein: CASSQDSRGNTEAFF
CDR3 DNA: TGCGCCAGCAGCCAAGATAGCAGGGGGAACACTGAAGCTTTCTTT

J gene: TRBJ2-1
D gene: .
V gene: TRBV7-9
clone size: .
CDR3 protein: CASSSSNEQFF
CDR3 DNA: TGTGCCAGCAGCTCGTCCAATGAGCAGTTCTTC

J gene: TRBJ1-2
D gene: .
V gene: TRBV6-6
clone size: .
CDR3 protein: CASSYPDYGYTF
CDR3 DNA: TGTGCCAGCAGTTACCCCGACTATGGCTACACCTTC

J gene: TRBJ2-2
D gene: .
V gene: TRBV11-2
clone size: .
CDR3 protein: CASSSRGASNTGELFF
CDR3 DNA: TGTGCCAGCAGCTCCAGAGGAGCGTCAAACACCGGGGAGCTGTTTTTT

J gene: TRBJ2-3
D gene: TRBD2
V gene: TRBV28
clone size: .
CDR3 protein: CASSLGLAGGIDTQYF
CDR3 DNA: TGTGCCAGCAGTTTGGGGCTAGCGGGAGGAATAGATACGCAGTATTTT